This T cell receptor beta chain was obtained from a study of blood T cell repertoires in COVID-19. Turning to the study itself: From the United States, Italy and Spain came samples of acute and convalescent COVID-19. Sources were T cells, B-cell-depleted T cells, or PBMCs; the material itself was cDNA or gDNA.

How the authors handled the data: Scientists estimated how many nucleated cells there were by amplifying reference gene primers. Profiled with immunoSEQ multiplex PCR; TCRdb holds only in-frame clones, not every one. V, J and clone size were drawn from that table, and D and trimming were deduced from the DNA. The sample lists roughly 70,000 clones; about four fifths were seen once. Enrolment of Seattle patients took place during active infection, and they were followed longitudinally. Trimming shortened V by 3 bases and J by 3 bases, and 10 bases separated the two germline ends. Per germline, CDR1 KGHSH and CDR2 LQKENI. The CDR3 is made up of 14 amino acids. This clone was seen at least ten times.

The sample was peripheral blood. This rearrangement joins TRBV18 to TRBJ2-3; a possible D gene is TRBD1 (5 bases). The TCR comes from a man between 60 and 75 years old with COVID-19, enrolled during active disease. CDR3 residues: CASSPRKGTDTQYF. In nucleotides, the CDR3 is TGTGCCAGCTCACCCAGAAAGGGGACAGATACGCAGTATTTT.